Reported below is one T cell receptor (beta chain). This clone is identified as medium-sized (0.01 to 0.1%). Its recognized antigen is unknown. Per-base quality was not reported, and no clone a single base away is much larger than it. These data belong to a study of metastatic and nonmetastatic thyroid tumors (dated by TCRdb to about 2020). Regarding the study in general: For patients with malignant and with benign thyroid disease, the researchers compared repertoires between peripheral blood samples and tumor or nodule tissue samples. What the work shows at the level of the full study, not this receptor alone: In both blood and tumor samples, TCR beta diversity was reported to be significantly higher in malignant tumors than in benign nodules.

The library came from PCR. The data were produced on an Illumina HiSeq 4000. High-throughput sequencing was used to profile the TCR beta-chain CDR3 region of each patient. Per the authors' processing: Drawing on CDR3 differences between clinicopathological groups, the researchers built a classifier meant to tell apart patients with distant-metastatic papillary thyroid cancer. The Shannon index was used to measure repertoire diversity, and the Morisita-Horn index was used to measure how similar tumor and blood repertoires were. The raw public data were reprocessed by TCRdb itself: fastp quality trimming at Q25, MiXCR clonotype calling, in-frame beta chains only. It is TCRdb's table, rather than the study itself, that gives the V and J calls and clone size. The sample table holds 23,000 or so clones, of which about 30% were seen once. The ten top clones hold about 5% of the sample. No treatment had been received by any patient before thyroid surgery. Patient clinical samples collected from 2012 to 2018 were retrospectively analysed using T-cell receptor beta sequencing.

The sample was tumor tissue. This TCR derives from a female donor with papillary thyroid cancer or a benign thyroid nodule (not recorded which). Some clones in this sample may be carry-over from other donors' samples.

The DNA sequence follows: TGTGCCAGCAGCACTCAAGACTCAAATCAGCCCCAGCATTTT. Its protein product is CASSTQDSNQPQHF. The receptor chain draws on TRBV9 and TRBJ1-5, with an unclear D gene assignment. The CDR3 spans 14 residues, from the cysteine through the phenylalanine. Solely the CDR3 DNA is kept, with 42 bases framed from the first base. The germline V gene supplies CDR1 SGDLS and CDR2 YYNGEE. The junction carries 12 bases between V and J, which are trimmed by 4 bases and 4 bases respectively.